The entry below describes one T cell receptor (beta chain). V lost 6 bases, J lost 2 bases, and 17 bases lay in between. CDR3 length equals 15 residues. Germline values: CDR1 LNHDA, CDR2 SQIVND (reference sequence). Sequenced by immunoSEQ multiplex PCR; TCRdb stores in-frame clones only, minus some. Of 55,000 to 65,000 clones listed, about nine tenths are singletons. The sample originates from a study of T cell changes during pregnancy in multiple sclerosis. Sample: peripheral blood, taken in the second trimester of pregnancy. The gene calls are TRBV19 and TRBJ2-7; D is possibly TRBD2 (5 bases). The clonotype comes from a female donor with multiple sclerosis, enrolled in a pregnancy study. This CDR3 is CASSRTGNEAYEQYF. The CDR3, as DNA: TGTGCCAGTAGCCGCACGGGGAACGAAGCCTACGAGCAGTACTTC.